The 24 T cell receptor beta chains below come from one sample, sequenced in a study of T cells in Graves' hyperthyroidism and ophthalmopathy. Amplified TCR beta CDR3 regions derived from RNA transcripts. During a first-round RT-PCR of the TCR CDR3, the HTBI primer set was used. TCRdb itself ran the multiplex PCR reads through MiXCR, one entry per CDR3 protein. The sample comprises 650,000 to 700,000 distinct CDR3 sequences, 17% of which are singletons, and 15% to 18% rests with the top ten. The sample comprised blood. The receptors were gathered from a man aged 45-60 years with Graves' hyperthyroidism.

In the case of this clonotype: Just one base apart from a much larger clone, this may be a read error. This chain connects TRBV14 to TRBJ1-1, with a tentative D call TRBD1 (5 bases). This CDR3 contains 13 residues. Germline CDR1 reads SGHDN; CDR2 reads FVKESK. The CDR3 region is CASSHGGNTEASF. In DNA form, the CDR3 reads TGTGCCAGCAGCCACGGGGGGAACACTGAAGCTTCCTTT.

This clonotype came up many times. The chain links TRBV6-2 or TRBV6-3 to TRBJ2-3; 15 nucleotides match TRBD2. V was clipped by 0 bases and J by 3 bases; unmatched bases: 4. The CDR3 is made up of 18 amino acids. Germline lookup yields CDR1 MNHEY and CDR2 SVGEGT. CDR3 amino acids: CASSYSVGLAGGTDTQYF. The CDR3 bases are TGTGCCAGCAGTTACTCGGTCGGACTAGCGGGAGGGACAGATACGCAGTATTTT.

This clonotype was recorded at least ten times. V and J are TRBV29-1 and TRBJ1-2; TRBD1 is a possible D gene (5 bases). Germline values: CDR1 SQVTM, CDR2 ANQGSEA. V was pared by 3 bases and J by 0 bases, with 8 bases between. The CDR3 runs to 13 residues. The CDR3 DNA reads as TGCAGCGTTGACGGGACGGCTAACTATGGCTACACCTTC. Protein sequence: CSVDGTANYGYTF.

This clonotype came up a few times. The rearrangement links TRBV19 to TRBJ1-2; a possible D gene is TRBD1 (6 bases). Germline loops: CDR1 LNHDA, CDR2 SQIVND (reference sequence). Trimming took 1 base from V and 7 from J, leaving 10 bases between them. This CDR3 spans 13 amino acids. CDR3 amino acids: CASSIAGARGYTF. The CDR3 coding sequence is TGTGCCAGTAGTATAGCGGGGGCGCGTGGCTACACCTTC.

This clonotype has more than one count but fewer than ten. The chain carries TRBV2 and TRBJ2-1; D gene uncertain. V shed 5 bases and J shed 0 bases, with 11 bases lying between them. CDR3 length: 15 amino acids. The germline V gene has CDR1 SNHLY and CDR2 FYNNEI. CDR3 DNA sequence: TGTGCCAGCAGTTCTCTGGTAGGCTCCTACAATGAGCAGTTCTTC. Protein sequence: CASSSLVGSYNEQFF.

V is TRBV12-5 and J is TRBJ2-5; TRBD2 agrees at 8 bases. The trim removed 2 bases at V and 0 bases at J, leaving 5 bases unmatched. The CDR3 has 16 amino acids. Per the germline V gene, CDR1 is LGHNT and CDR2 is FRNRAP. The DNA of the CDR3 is TGTGCTAGTGGTTTGAGGGTAGCGGGAAACCAAGAGACCCAGTACTTC. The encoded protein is CASGLRVAGNQETQYF.

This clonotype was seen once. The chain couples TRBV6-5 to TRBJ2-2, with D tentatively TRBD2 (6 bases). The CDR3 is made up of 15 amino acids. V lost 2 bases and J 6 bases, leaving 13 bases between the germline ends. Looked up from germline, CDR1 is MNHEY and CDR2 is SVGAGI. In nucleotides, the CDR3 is TGTGCCAGCAGTTACGGCGCAGGGAGGTCCGGGGAGCTGTTTTTT. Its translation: CASSYGAGRSGELFF.

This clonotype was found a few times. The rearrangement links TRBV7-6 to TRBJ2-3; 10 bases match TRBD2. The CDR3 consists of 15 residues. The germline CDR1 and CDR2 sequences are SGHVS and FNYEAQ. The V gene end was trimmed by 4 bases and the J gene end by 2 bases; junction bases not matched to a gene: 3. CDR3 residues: CASSWTSGTTDTQYF. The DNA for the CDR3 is TGTGCCAGCAGCTGGACTAGCGGAACCACAGATACGCAGTATTTT.

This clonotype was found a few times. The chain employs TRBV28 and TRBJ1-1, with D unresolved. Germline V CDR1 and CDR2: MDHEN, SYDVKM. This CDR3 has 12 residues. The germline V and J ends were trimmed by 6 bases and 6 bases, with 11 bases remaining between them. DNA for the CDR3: TGTGCCAGCAGCACAATCTCCCCTGAAGCTTTCTTT. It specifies CASSTISPEAFF.

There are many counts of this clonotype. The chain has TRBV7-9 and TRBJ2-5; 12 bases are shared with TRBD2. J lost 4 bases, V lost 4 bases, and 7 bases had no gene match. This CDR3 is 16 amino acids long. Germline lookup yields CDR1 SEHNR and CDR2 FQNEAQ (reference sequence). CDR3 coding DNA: TGTGCCAGCAGCTGGGAGAGACTAGCGGGAGTAGAGACCCAGTACTTC. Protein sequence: CASSWERLAGVETQYF.

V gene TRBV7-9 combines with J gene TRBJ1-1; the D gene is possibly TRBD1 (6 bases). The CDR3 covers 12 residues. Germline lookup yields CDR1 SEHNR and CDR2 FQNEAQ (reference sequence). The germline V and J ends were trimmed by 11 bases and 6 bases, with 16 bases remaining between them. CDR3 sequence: CAGGRGYPEAFF. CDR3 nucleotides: TGTGCCGGGGGGAGGGGGTACCCTGAAGCTTTCTTT.

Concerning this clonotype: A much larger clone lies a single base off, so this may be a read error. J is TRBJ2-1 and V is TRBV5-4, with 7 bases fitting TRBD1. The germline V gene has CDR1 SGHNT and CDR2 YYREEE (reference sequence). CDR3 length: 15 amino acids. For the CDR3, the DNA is TGTGCCAGCAGCCGTCTCGAGGACAGGTGGGGTGAGCAGATCTTC. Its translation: CASSRLEDRWGEQIF.

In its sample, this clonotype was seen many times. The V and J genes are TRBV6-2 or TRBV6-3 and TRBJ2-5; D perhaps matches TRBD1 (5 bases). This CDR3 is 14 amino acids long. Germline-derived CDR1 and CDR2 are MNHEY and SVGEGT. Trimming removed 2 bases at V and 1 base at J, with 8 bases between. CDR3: CASSYRGPQETQYF. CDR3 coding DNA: TGTGCCAGCAGTTACAGGGGCCCCCAAGAGACCCAGTACTTC.

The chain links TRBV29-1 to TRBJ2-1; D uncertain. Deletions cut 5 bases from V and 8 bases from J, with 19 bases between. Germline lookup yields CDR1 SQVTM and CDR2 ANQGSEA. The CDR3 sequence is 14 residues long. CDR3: CSVIRSAEVDEQFF. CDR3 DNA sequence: TGCAGCGTTATTCGCAGCGCAGAAGTCGATGAGCAGTTCTTC.

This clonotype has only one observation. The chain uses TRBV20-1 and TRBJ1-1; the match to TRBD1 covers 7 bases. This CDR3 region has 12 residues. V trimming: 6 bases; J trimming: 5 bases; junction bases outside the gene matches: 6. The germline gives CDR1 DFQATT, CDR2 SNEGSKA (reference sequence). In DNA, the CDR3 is TGCAGTGCAAATCAGGGGGGAACTGAAGCTTTCTTT. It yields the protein CSANQGGTEAFF.

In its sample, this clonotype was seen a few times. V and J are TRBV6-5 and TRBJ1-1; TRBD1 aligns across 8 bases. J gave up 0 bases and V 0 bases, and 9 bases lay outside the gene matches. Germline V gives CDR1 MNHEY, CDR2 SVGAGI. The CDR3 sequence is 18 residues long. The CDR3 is CASSYSNRGGRMNTEAFF. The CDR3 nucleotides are TGTGCCAGCAGTTACTCCAACAGGGGGGGGAGAATGAACACTGAAGCTTTCTTT.

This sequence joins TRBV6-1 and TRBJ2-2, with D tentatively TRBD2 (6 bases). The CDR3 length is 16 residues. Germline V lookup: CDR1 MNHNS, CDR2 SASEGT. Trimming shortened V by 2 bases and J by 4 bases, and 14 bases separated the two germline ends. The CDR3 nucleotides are TGTGCCAGCAGTGAATGGGTCGGGAGTCCCACCGGGGAGCTGTTTTTT. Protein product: CASSEWVGSPTGELFF.

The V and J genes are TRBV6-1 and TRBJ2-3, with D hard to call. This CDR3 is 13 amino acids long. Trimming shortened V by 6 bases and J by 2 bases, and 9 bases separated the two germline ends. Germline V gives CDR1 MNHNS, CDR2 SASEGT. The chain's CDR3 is CASRKYPTDTQYF. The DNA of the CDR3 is TGTGCCAGCAGAAAATACCCCACAGATACGCAGTATTTT.

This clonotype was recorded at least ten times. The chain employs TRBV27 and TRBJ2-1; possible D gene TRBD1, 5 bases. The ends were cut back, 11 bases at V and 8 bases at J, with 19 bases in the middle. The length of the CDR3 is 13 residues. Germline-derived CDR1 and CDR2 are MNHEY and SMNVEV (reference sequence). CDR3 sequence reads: CASRAVDMDEQFF. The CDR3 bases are TGTGCCTCAAGGGCCGTGGACATGGATGAGCAGTTCTTC.

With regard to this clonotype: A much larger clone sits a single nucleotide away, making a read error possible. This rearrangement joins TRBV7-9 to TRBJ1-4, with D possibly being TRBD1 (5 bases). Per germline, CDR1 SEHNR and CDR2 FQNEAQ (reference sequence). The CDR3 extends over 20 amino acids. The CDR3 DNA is TGTGCCGGCAGCAGTGCATACCCGGGTCGCCTACGGGACCTGAATGAAAAACTGTTTTTT. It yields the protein CAGSSAYPGRLRDLNEKLFF.

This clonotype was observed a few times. The DNA of the CDR3 is TGTGCCAGCAGCGTAGAACAGGGAAGTGCAACAGATACGCAGTATTTT. This sequence encodes CASSVEQGSATDTQYF. V is TRBV9 and J is TRBJ2-3; D might be TRBD1 (6 bases). Trimming left V 0 bases short and J 3 bases short, with 14 bases between. Germline-derived CDR1 and CDR2 are SGDLS and YYNGEE. This CDR3 is built from 16 residues.

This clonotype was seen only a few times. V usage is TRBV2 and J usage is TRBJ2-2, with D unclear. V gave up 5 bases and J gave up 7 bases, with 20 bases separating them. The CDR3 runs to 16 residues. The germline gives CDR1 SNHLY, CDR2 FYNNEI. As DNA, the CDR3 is TGTGCCAGCAGTTCCACAAAATACCCTCGCGACGGGGAGCTGTTTTTT. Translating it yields CASSSTKYPRDGELFF.

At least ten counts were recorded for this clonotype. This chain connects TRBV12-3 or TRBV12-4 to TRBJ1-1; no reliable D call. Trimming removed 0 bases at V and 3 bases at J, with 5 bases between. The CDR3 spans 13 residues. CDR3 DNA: TGTGCCAGCAGTTTAGCGACCCACACTGAAGCTTTCTTT. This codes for CASSLATHTEAFF.

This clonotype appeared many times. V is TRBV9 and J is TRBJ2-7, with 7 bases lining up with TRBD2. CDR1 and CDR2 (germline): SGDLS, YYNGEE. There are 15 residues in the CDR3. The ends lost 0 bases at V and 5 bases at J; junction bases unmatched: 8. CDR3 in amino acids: CASSVDFGGSNEQYF. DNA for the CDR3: TGTGCCAGCAGCGTAGACTTTGGCGGGAGTAACGAGCAGTACTTC.